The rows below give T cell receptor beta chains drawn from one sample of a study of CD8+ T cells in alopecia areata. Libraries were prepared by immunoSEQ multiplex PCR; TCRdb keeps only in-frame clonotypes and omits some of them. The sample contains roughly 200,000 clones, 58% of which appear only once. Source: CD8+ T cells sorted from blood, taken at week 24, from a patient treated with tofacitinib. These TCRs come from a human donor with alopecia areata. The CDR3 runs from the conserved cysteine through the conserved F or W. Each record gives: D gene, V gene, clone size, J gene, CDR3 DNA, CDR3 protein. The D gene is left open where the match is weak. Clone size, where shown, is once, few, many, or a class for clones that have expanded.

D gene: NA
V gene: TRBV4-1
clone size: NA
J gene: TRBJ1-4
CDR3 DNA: TGCGCCAGCAGCCAAGGGGGTTCTAATGAAAAACTGTTTTTT
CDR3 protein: CASSQGGSNEKLFF

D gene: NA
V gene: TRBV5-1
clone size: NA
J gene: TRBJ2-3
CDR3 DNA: TGCGCCAGCAGCTTGGCGGGGGGCGAAGATACGCAGTATTTT
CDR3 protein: CASSLAGGEDTQYF

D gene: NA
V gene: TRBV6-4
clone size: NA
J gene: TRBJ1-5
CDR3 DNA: TGTGCCAGCAGCGATAACAGGGTTGCGAATCAGCCCCAGCATTTT
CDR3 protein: CASSDNRVANQPQHF

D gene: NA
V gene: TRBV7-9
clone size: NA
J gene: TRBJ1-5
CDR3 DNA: TGTGCCAGCAGCTTCAGCAGGGGAGGTGGCAATCAGCCCCAGCATTTT
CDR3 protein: CASSFSRGGGNQPQHF

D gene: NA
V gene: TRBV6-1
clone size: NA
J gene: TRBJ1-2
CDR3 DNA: TGTGCCAGCAGCGAATCGGGAGACAGCTACTATGGCTACACCTTC
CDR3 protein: CASSESGDSYYGYTF

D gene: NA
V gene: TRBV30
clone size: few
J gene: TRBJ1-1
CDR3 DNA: TGTGCCTGGAGAGAGGGTAACACTGAAGCTTTCTTT
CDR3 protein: CAWREGNTEAFF

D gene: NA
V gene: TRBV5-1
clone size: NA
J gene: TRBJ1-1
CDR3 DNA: TGCGCCAGCAGCCAGGGGACCTACACTGAAGCTTTCTTT
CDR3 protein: CASSQGTYTEAFF

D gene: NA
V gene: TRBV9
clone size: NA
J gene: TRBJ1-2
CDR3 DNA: TGTGCCAGCAGCGCTCCGCAGGGAGGCGGCTACACCTTC
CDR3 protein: CASSAPQGGGYTF

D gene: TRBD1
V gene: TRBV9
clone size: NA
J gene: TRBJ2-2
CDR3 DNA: TGTGCCAGCAGCGGCCGGCTAGATCCTAGGGACAGGAGGAGCACCGGGGAGCTGTTTTTT
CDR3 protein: CASSGRLDPRDRRSTGELFF

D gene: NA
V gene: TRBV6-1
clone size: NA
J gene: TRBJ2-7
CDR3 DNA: TGTGCCAGCCTTCACAGGGATTATTTCTACGAGCAGTACTTC
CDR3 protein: CASLHRDYFYEQYF

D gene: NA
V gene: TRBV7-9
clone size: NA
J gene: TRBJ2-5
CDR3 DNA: TGTGCCAGCAGCCGACCGGGGTACCAAGAGACCCAGTACTTC
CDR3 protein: CASSRPGYQETQYF

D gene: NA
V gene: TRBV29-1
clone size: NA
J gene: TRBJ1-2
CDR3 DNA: TGCAGCGTCCCGACAGGTTCTAACTATGGCTACACCTTC
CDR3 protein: CSVPTGSNYGYTF

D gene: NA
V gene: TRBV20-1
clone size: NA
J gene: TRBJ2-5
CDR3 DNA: TGCAGTGCTCAGAGCCAAGAGACCCAGTACTTC
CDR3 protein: CSAQSQETQYF

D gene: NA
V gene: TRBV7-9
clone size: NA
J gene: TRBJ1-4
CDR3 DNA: TGTGCCAGCAGCCTGGAGGGCGTGAAACTGTTTTTT
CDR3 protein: CASSLEGVKLFF

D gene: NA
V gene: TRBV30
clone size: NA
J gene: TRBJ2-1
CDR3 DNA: TGTGCCTGGGGGGACGGGACTGGCCACAATGAGCAGTTCTTC
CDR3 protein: CAWGDGTGHNEQFF

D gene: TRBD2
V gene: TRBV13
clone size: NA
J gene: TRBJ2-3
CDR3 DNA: TGTGCCAGCAGCCCTGGGACTAGCGGGGATACGCAGTATTTT
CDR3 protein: CASSPGTSGDTQYF

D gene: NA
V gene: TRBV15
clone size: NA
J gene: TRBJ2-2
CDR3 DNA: TGTGCCACCAGCAGAGGGGGGCTGCTAGGGGAGCTGTTTTTT
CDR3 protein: CATSRGGLLGELFF

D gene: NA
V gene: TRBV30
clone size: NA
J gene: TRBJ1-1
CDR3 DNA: TGTGCCTGGAGTTGGGGATCAAACACTGAAGCTTTCTTT
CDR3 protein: CAWSWGSNTEAFF

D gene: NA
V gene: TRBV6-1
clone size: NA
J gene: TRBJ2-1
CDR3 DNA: TGTGCCAGCAGTGAAACGGGGACCCCTTCCGATGAGCAGTTCTTC
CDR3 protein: CASSETGTPSDEQFF

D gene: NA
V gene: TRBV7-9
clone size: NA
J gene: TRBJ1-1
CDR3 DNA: TGTGCCAGCACCCCAGACAGGTCGCTACCCGAAGCTTTCTTT
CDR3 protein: CASTPDRSLPEAFF

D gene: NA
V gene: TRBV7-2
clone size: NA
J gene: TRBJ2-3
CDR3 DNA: TGTGCCAGCAGCTTGGGACTTTTCAGCACAGATACGCAGTATTTT
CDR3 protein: CASSLGLFSTDTQYF

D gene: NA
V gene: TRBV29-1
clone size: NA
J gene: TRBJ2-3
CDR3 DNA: TGCAGCGTCCTTGACAGCACAGATACGCAGTATTTT
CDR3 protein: CSVLDSTDTQYF

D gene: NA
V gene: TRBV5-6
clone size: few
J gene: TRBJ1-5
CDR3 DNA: TGTGCCAGCAGCTTGGCTCTTGGGTTAGACAATCAGCCCCAGCATTTT
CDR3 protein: CASSLALGLDNQPQHF

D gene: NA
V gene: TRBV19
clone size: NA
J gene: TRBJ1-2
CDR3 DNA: TGTGCCTCTAAGACAGCCTTAAATGCTAACTATGGCTACACCTTC
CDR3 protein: CASKTALNANYGYTF

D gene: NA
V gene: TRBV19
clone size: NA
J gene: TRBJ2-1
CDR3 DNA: TGTGCCAGTAGTATTGGGAGCGCCTCCTTGAATGAGCAGTTCTTC
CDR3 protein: CASSIGSASLNEQFF